This TCR beta chain appears in the sequencing data of a study of T cells in Graves' hyperthyroidism and ophthalmopathy. Study-level results: Most thyroid clonotypes with frequency above 0.001 were detected in blood. With a median lead of about 6.9 months before onset, the model predicted ophthalmopathy.

V lost 6 bases to trimming and J lost 4 bases, with 10 bases between them. Germline V gene data show CDR1 as SQVTM and CDR2 as ANQGSEA. The CDR3 extends over 12 amino acids. Diagnoses were established using clinical symptoms, serum thyroxine and TRAb, thyroid ultrasound and orbital computed tomography. RNA transcripts provided the source from which TCR beta CDR3 regions were amplified. Primed by the HTBI set, a first-round RT-PCR was run on the TCR CDR3. TCRdb called the multiplex PCR reads again in MiXCR, with one record for every CDR3 protein. The sample gives some 250,000 distinct CDR3 sequences, roughly 14% of which show up once; about an eighth is in the top ten. A note on this clonotype: Its cognate antigen is unknown.

The V and J genes are TRBV29-1 and TRBJ1-3; D is undetermined. The source material was blood. The sequence derives from a woman aged 40 to 50 with Graves' hyperthyroidism that later progressed to Graves' ophthalmopathy. CDR3 region: CSVFGSGNTIYF. For the CDR3, the DNA is TGCAGCGTATTCGGATCGGGAAACACCATATATTTT.